The 29 T cell receptor beta chains reported below all come from one sample, sequenced in a study of blood T cell repertoires in COVID-19 (dated by TCRdb to 2020 to 2021). The library relied on the immunoSEQ multiplex PCR assay. What TCRdb holds here is the immuneACCESS table cut down to in-frame rearrangements. Part of the clones is not present; checked against another copy, under half of the missing clones reflect an unresolved V gene, and the others are unexplained. In this sample the table shows around 100,000 clones, 85% of which occur a single time. The ten largest clonotypes hold around 3.5% of the sample. Material: peripheral blood. Every receptor here comes from a man aged 40-50 years with acute or convalescent COVID-19.

This chain joins TRBV5-1 and TRBJ2-3; the D gene is possibly TRBD2 (6 bases). V was trimmed by 7 bases and J by 4 bases, leaving 16 bases between them. The CDR3 loop spans 14 amino acids. Germline V gene data show CDR1 as SGHRS and CDR2 as YFSETQ. CDR3 sequence (DNA): TGCGCCAGCGCCGGGGGTTCTAAGGCAGATACGCAGTATTTT. Its protein is CASAGGSKADTQYF.

V and J are TRBV20-1 and TRBJ1-2; a weak D match, TRBD1 (5 bases). Germline CDR1 reads DFQATT; CDR2 reads SNEGSKA (reference sequence). This CDR3 region has 11 residues. V lost 7 bases to trimming and J lost 2 bases, with 8 bases between them. The CDR3 is CSERQNYGYTF. The CDR3 DNA is TGCAGTGAACGACAGAACTATGGCTACACCTTC.

The chain combines TRBV2 with TRBJ1-1; D ambiguous. Trimming cost V 3 bases and J 0 bases, with 8 bases left between them. Germline-derived CDR1 and CDR2 are SNHLY and FYNNEI. CDR3 length equals 14 residues. In DNA, the CDR3 is TGTGCCAGCAGTGACCACAGATTGAACACTGAAGCTTTCTTT. Its protein product is CASSDHRLNTEAFF.

The chain is built from TRBV3-1 (or the pseudogene TRBV3-2) and TRBJ2-1; a weak D match, TRBD1 (5 bases). This CDR3 is 11 amino acids long. CDR1 is LGHDT, CDR2 YNNKEL, per germline (reference sequence). Trimming left V 0 bases short and J 15 bases short, with 9 bases between. CDR3 DNA: TGTGCCAGCAGCCAAGACCAGGGTCGGTTCTTC. As protein: CASSQDQGRFF.

The chain has TRBV19 and TRBJ2-7; TRBD1 might be the D (5 bases). Trimming shortened V by 0 bases and J by 1 base, and 7 bases separated the two germline ends. Germline-derived CDR1 and CDR2 are LNHDA and SQIVND (reference sequence). CDR3 length: 14 amino acids. CDR3 amino acids: CASSIERQSYEQYF. CDR3 DNA sequence: TGTGCCAGTAGTATAGAGCGACAGTCCTACGAGCAGTACTTC.

This clone was found once. The V and J genes are TRBV7-2 and TRBJ2-2; 14 bases map to TRBD2. Per the germline V gene, CDR1 is SGHTA and CDR2 is FQGNSA. The CDR3 spans 16 residues. Losses at the gene ends were 4 bases for V and 6 bases for J; bases not matched to a gene: 4. The CDR3 DNA reads TGTGCCAGCAGCTCGGGACTAGCGGGGGCCGCCGGGGAGCTGTTTTTT. Translated: CASSSGLAGAAGELFF.

This chain joins TRBV10-3 and TRBJ2-7, with D possibly being TRBD1 (6 bases). CDR1 and CDR2 (germline): ENHRY, SYGVKD. CDR3 length: 14 residues. The ends were cut back, 3 bases at V and 9 bases at J, with 18 bases in the middle. The CDR3 loop is CAISDDRRLFGQYF. The CDR3 bases are TGTGCCATCAGTGATGACAGGCGCTTATTCGGGCAGTACTTC.

This clone was observed a few times. CDR3 sequence reads: CASSLWAGGAGYGYTF. The CDR3 bases are TGTGCCAGCAGCTTATGGGCAGGGGGCGCTGGCTATGGCTACACCTTC. The chain uses TRBV7-3 and TRBJ1-2; 8 nucleotides line up with TRBD1. The CDR3 spans 16 residues. Germline assignment: CDR1 SGHTA and CDR2 FQGTGA. V shed 2 bases, J shed 4 bases, and the junction held 9 bases outside the gene matches.

The V and J genes are TRBV6-5 and TRBJ1-1; no clear D. Germline assignment: CDR1 MNHEY and CDR2 SVGAGI. V was pared by 2 bases and J by 7 bases, with 11 bases between. The CDR3 consists of 13 residues. The CDR3 DNA follows: TGTGCCAGCAGTTACCGGGGAACCGGTGAAGCTTTCTTT. It specifies CASSYRGTGEAFF.

The V gene is TRBV24-1, the J gene TRBJ2-5; TRBD1 aligns across 7 bases. Germline V CDR1 and CDR2: KGHDR, SFDVKD. This CDR3 is 13 amino acids long. Trimming removed 7 bases from V and 5 bases from J; junction bases left unmatched: 6. As DNA, the CDR3 is TGTGCCACCAGCCGAGGGGGCAGTGAGACCCAGTACTTC. Amino acids: CATSRGGSETQYF.

This clone was counted ten times or more. V gene TRBV6-6 combines with J gene TRBJ2-7; 8 bases match TRBD2. Germline CDR1 and CDR2: MNHNY and SVGAGI (reference sequence). The junction had 6 bases not matched to a gene; V was cut back by 2 bases and J by 0 bases. The length of the CDR3 is 16 residues. This CDR3 reads CASSYGAGGSSYEQYF. CDR3 in DNA: TGTGCCAGCAGTTACGGGGCGGGGGGCAGCTCCTACGAGCAGTACTTC.

This rearrangement joins TRBV4-2 to TRBJ2-7, with 11 bases matching TRBD2. Trimming cost V 5 bases and J 4 bases; bases outside gene matches: 4. The CDR3 is 14 residues long. Per germline, CDR1 LGHNA and CDR2 YNFKEQ. The chain's CDR3 is CASSDGLAGYEQYF. Written as DNA, the CDR3 is TGTGCCAGCAGCGATGGACTAGCGGGTTACGAGCAGTACTTC.

The chain joins TRBV10-3 to TRBJ1-1, with TRBD1 identical over 10 bases. The CDR3 has 18 amino acids. With V trimmed by 4 bases and J by 2 bases, 13 bases remained unmatched. CDR1 is ENHRY, CDR2 SYGVKD, per germline. The chain's CDR3 is CAISARDRGSFVNTEAFF. The CDR3 DNA follows: TGTGCCATCAGTGCAAGGGACAGGGGCTCGTTCGTTAACACTGAAGCTTTCTTT.

J is TRBJ2-1 and V is TRBV7-3, with 7 bases lining up with TRBD1. The length of the CDR3 is 18 residues. J gave up 0 bases and V 1 base, and 9 bases lay outside the gene matches. Germline V lookup: CDR1 SGHTA, CDR2 FQGTGA. CDR3 in DNA: TGTGCCAGCAGCTTAAAAGGGACCAGGGGGAGCTCCTACAATGAGCAGTTCTTC. Its translation: CASSLKGTRGSSYNEQFF. Full variable domain (missing parts from reference TRBV7-3 and TRBJ2-1): GAGVSQTPSNKVTEKGKYVELRCDPISGHTALYWYRQSLGQGPEFLIYFQGTGAADDSGLPNDRFFAVRPEGSVSTLKIQRTERGDSAVYLCASSLKGTRGSSYNEQFFGPGTRLTVL.

In DNA, the CDR3 is TGCGCCAGCAGCCCAGAGGGCGGGCGGGAACCTGAAGCTTTCTTT. Residues: CASSPEGGREPEAFF. This sequence joins TRBV5-1 and TRBJ1-1; no clear D. The CDR3 covers 15 residues. Germline V CDR1 and CDR2: SGHRS, YFSETQ. V was pared by 4 bases and J by 6 bases, with 19 bases between.

This clone was counted between two and nine times. The sample contains more than one DNA sequence encoding this CDR3. The J gene is TRBJ2-7, the V gene TRBV29-1, with unresolved D. The CDR3 spans 11 residues. Germline values: CDR1 SQVTM, CDR2 ANQGSEA. V shed 4 bases and J shed 1 base, with 5 bases lying between them. CDR3 nucleotides: TGCAGCGTTGGACAATCCTACGAGCAGTACTTC. As protein: CSVGQSYEQYF.

This clone was recorded only once. In the same sample, other DNA sequences code for this CDR3. The V call is TRBV7-2, the J call TRBJ2-7, with D possibly being TRBD2 (6 bases). Trimming took off 1 base at V and 0 bases at J, with 10 bases between the two ends. CDR1 and CDR2 from the germline V gene are SGHTA and FQGNSA. The CDR3 covers 15 residues. In nucleotides, the CDR3 is TGTGCCAGCAGCTTAGTGGCGGGGAACTCCTACGAGCAGTACTTC. Its translation is CASSLVAGNSYEQYF.

The chain joins TRBV3-1 (or the pseudogene TRBV3-2) to TRBJ1-4, with D tentatively TRBD1 (5 bases). CDR3 length: 15 amino acids. Looked up from germline, CDR1 is LGHDT and CDR2 is YNNKEL (reference sequence). Trimming removed 1 base at V and 8 bases at J, with 14 bases between. CDR3 sequence: CASSQAGWGREKLFF. DNA of the CDR3: TGTGCCAGCAGCCAAGCAGGGTGGGGAAGGGAAAAACTGTTTTTT.

This clone appeared a few times. The V call is TRBV5-1, the J call TRBJ1-3, with TRBD1 matching over 7 bases. Germline V CDR1 and CDR2: SGHRS, YFSETQ. The CDR3 sequence is 15 residues long. Trimming took 4 bases from V and 0 from J; bases not matched to a gene: 4. CDR3 sequence reads: CASSPGTVSGNTIYF. CDR3 DNA sequence: TGCGCCAGCAGCCCGGGGACAGTCTCTGGAAACACCATATATTTT.

This chain uses TRBV19 with TRBJ1-5; tentatively, D is TRBD1 (6 bases). Germline values: CDR1 LNHDA, CDR2 SQIVND (reference sequence). V gave up 8 bases and J gave up 1 base, with 9 bases separating them. This CDR3 has 13 amino acids. CDR3 nucleotides: TGTGCCAGTGAAGACAGGAGCAATCAGCCCCAGCATTTT. This codes for CASEDRSNQPQHF. Using reference TRBV19 and TRBJ1-5 for the parts outside the CDR3, the full variable domain is DGGITQSPKYLFRKEGQNVTLSCEQNLNHDAMYWYRQDPGQGLRLIYYSQIVNDFQKGDIAEGYSVSREKKESFPLTVTSAQKNPTAFYLCASEDRSNQPQHFGDGTRLSIL.

The chain combines TRBV24-1 with TRBJ2-7, with 8 bases fitting TRBD1. The CDR3 covers 15 residues. The germline V gene encodes CDR1 KGHDR and CDR2 SFDVKD. Trimming removed 3 bases from V and 3 bases from J; junction bases left unmatched: 6. The CDR3 is CATSDGTGPLYEQYF. The CDR3, as DNA: TGTGCCACCAGTGATGGGACAGGTCCCCTCTACGAGCAGTACTTC.

A single count supports this clone. The chain links TRBV9 to TRBJ2-7; TRBD1 aligns across 7 bases. The CDR3 has 15 amino acids. V shed 2 bases, J shed 2 bases, and the junction held 7 bases outside the gene matches. Germline V gene data show CDR1 as SGDLS and CDR2 as YYNGEE. The CDR3, as DNA: TGTGCCAGCAGCGTCGGATCCGGGACAGCCTACGAGCAGTACTTC. This codes for CASSVGSGTAYEQYF.

This chain uses TRBV5-4 with TRBJ2-3, with 9 bases identical to TRBD1. Germline trimming cut 4 bases from V and 5 bases from J; bases unmatched to any gene: 2. The germline V gene encodes CDR1 SGHNT and CDR2 YYREEE (reference sequence). There are 13 residues in the CDR3. CDR3 nucleotide sequence: TGTGCCAGCAGCAGGACAGGGGTAGATACGCAGTATTTT. Residues: CASSRTGVDTQYF. The entire variable domain, with the rest obtained from reference TRBV5-4 and TRBJ2-3, is as follows: ETGVTQSPTHLIKTRGQQVTLRCSSQSGHNTVSWYQQALGQGPQFIFQYYREEENGRGNFPPRFSGLQFPNYSSELNVNALELDDSALYLCASSRTGVDTQYFGPGTRLTVL.

This chain joins TRBV19 and TRBJ1-5; D is unresolved. The CDR3 totals 14 residues. The germline V gene has CDR1 LNHDA and CDR2 SQIVND (reference sequence). The V gene lost 4 bases and the J gene lost 2 bases, with 9 bases spanning the gap. The DNA of the CDR3 is TGTGCCAGTAGTACGGTGGGAGGCAATCAGCCCCAGCATTTT. This encodes CASSTVGGNQPQHF.

The gene calls are TRBV6-5 and TRBJ1-1, with unresolved D. The CDR3 has 12 amino acids. Germline CDR1 reads MNHEY; CDR2 reads SVGAGI. Trimming pared 6 bases from V and 1 base from J, leaving 6 bases between. CDR3 DNA sequence: TGTGCCAGCAGCTTGTCGAACACTGAAGCTTTCTTT. The encoded protein is CASSLSNTEAFF.

In DNA form, the CDR3 reads TGTGCCAGCAGTTCTATCCGGTTGAACACTGAAGCTTTCTTT. Its translation is CASSSIRLNTEAFF. The V gene is TRBV6-5, the J gene TRBJ1-1; D call uncertain. Germline-derived CDR1 and CDR2 are MNHEY and SVGAGI. This CDR3 is built from 14 residues. V lost 4 bases to trimming and J lost 0 bases, with 9 bases between them.

V and J are TRBV4-1 and TRBJ1-4, with D possibly matching TRBD1 (5 bases). CDR3 length equals 13 residues. Deletions cut 5 bases from V and 8 bases from J, with 12 bases between. Looked up from germline, CDR1 is MGHRA and CDR2 is YSYEKL. The CDR3 region is CASSNERQEKLFF. The CDR3 DNA follows: TGCGCCAGCAGCAATGAGAGACAGGAAAAACTGTTTTTT.

The rearrangement joins TRBV6-6 to TRBJ1-2; possible D gene TRBD1, 5 bases. Germline V lookup: CDR1 MNHNY, CDR2 SVGAGI (reference sequence). V shed 10 bases and J shed 2 bases, with 17 bases lying between them. The length of the CDR3 is 14 residues. This CDR3 reads CATIPRGGNYGYTF. CDR3 bases: TGTGCCACCATCCCCCGGGGGGGGAACTATGGCTACACCTTC.

The chain uses TRBV19 and TRBJ1-5; TRBD1 might be the D (6 bases). The CDR3 has 14 residues. Germline assignment: CDR1 LNHDA and CDR2 SQIVND (reference sequence). The V end was cut by 6 bases, the J end by 5 bases, with 14 bases between. The CDR3 DNA follows: TGTGCCAGTAGCACGACAGGTGAAGATCAGCCCCAGCATTTT. Amino acid sequence: CASSTTGEDQPQHF.